This T cell receptor beta chain emerged from a study of blood T cell repertoires in COVID-19. Study-level background: Sites in the United States, Italy and Spain provided acute and convalescent COVID-19 samples. Sources were T cells, B-cell-depleted T cells, or PBMCs; the material itself was cDNA or gDNA.

Under the authors' procedure: Counts of nucleated cells, estimated from reference gene primer amplification, were obtained. Only in-frame clones appear in the TCRdb table, and some are missing; sequencing was by immunoSEQ multiplex PCR. V, J and clone size are those of that table, while D and trimming were read from the DNA. Of approximately 74,000 clones detected, about four fifths appear once; the ten largest clones hold approximately 35%. The CDR3 is 15 amino acids. V shed 2 bases and J shed 6 bases, with 16 bases lying between them. The germline V gene encodes CDR1 SGHAT and CDR2 FQDESV (reference sequence). This clone was detected only once.

The sequence was collected from an older man with acute or convalescent COVID-19. The sample comprised peripheral blood. The chain couples TRBV11-1 to TRBJ1-1; possibly TRBD1 for D (6 bases). The CDR3, as DNA: TGTGCCAGCAGCTTAAGTAGTGCAGGGGTATCTGAAGCTTTCTTT. Amino acids: CASSLSSAGVSEAFF.